This section outlines one T cell receptor beta chain sequence together with its context. These data originate in a study of blood T cell repertoires in COVID-19. Study details: Both acute and convalescent COVID-19 samples were obtained from the United States, Italy and Spain. T cells, B-cell-depleted T cells, or PBMCs supplied cDNA or gDNA.

Under the authors' procedure: By means of reference gene primer amplification, nucleated cell counts were estimated. Here immunoSEQ multiplex PCR was the method, and the copy in TCRdb shows in-frame clones only, minus some. Clone size and the V and J calls come from that table; the DNA yielded D and trimming. The table includes 150,000 to 180,000 clones, 70% to 85% detected once. Per germline, CDR1 MNHEY and CDR2 SMNVEV (reference sequence). This CDR3 has 13 amino acids. The ends were cut back, 3 bases at V and 7 bases at J, with 10 bases in the middle. The rearrangement joins TRBV27 to TRBJ1-5; the D is unclear. The clonotype originates from a woman aged 55-70 years with acute or convalescent COVID-19. Sequencing was carried out using peripheral blood. The chain's CDR3 is CASSFTTGQPQHF. The CDR3, as DNA: TGTGCCAGCAGTTTCACCACGGGGCAGCCCCAGCATTTT.